This TCR beta chain was captured by sequencing in a study of PD-1 blockade in classical Hodgkin lymphoma. The assay was immunoSEQ multiplex PCR, and TCRdb's table has in-frame clones only and misses some. The data contain some 96,000 clones, around nine tenths of them singletons. Exposure to brentuximab vedotin varied, and each patient had relapsed following autologous stem cell transplantation. Relapsed/refractory classical Hodgkin lymphoma patients had complete, partial or progressive responses. Broader study findings: Healthy donors reportedly exceeded newly diagnosed patients in baseline TCR diversity. Newly diagnosed and completely responding patients shared comparable baseline diversity.

Of note for this clone: Its target is not known.

This CDR3 contains 13 residues. The V and J ends lost 0 bases and 0 bases respectively, with 3 bases between them. From germline, CDR1 is PRHDT and CDR2 FYEKMQ (reference sequence). The clonotype comes from a human donor with classical Hodgkin lymphoma. V gene TRBV13 combines with J gene TRBJ2-7; D is unresolved. The material was peripheral blood mononuclear cells (PBMCs), obtained at baseline. The CDR3 sequence is CASSLGPSYEQYF. The CDR3 nucleotides are TGTGCCAGCAGCTTAGGTCCCTCCTACGAGCAGTACTTC.